The T cell receptor (beta chain) described here comes from a study of tumor and adjacent non-tumor tissue in lung cancer. Study overall: Samples averaged about 4.3 million productive TCRbeta reads each. The study, taken as a whole, reports: Tumor TCR diversity, when higher, was linked to shorter survival. Significantly higher TCR diversity was found in tumor than normal lung.

This sample's RNA came from whole unsorted tissue. Donors were chemotherapy-naive, newly diagnosed lung cancer surgical patients in China, August–late 2014. About this clonotype itself: Its antigen is unidentified.

V was cut by 0 bases and J by 0 bases, with 10 bases left in between. From germline, CDR1 is SGHRS and CDR2 YFSETQ. This CDR3 has 17 residues. TCRbeta libraries were built with three rounds of nested PCR, modified from ARM-PCR. TCRdb passed the multiplex PCR reads through MiXCR, listing each CDR3 protein once. This table has around 200,000 distinct CDR3 sequences, about two thirds appearing once. The source of this sequence is a man aged 55-75 years with non-small cell lung cancer. V is TRBV5-1 and J is TRBJ1-6; tentatively, D is TRBD1 (5 bases). Material: lung tumor tissue. The CDR3 coding sequence is TGCGCCAGCAGCTTGGGGGACGGTAGCTCCTATAATTCACCCCTCCACTTT. It is translated as CASSLGDGSSYNSPLHF.